Shown below are 19 T cell receptor beta chains from a single sample sequenced in a study of blood T cell repertoires in COVID-19 (dated by TCRdb to the early 2020s). The library was built by means of the immunoSEQ multiplex PCR assay. The source is immuneACCESS, and TCRdb retained only in-frame sequences with V and J called. Part of the clones is not carried over; for the studies checked, unresolved V genes explain less than half of this, and the remainder is unexplained. For this sample the table gives around 68,000 clones, of which about 93% were detected only once. Roughly 2.7% of the sample goes to the ten largest clones. The sample comprised peripheral blood. The receptor set was obtained from a man in his sixties or seventies with active COVID-19.

V and J are TRBV28 and TRBJ1-1; 7 bases fit TRBD1. In germline, CDR1 is MDHEN, CDR2 SYDVKM. This CDR3 spans 15 amino acids. Losses at the gene ends were 5 bases for V and 0 bases for J; bases not matched to a gene: 6. CDR3 residues: CASSPQDRLNTEAFF. CDR3 nucleotide sequence: TGTGCCAGCAGTCCCCAGGACAGGCTGAACACTGAAGCTTTCTTT.

In its sample, this clone was seen once. In nucleotides, the CDR3 is TGTGCCAGCAGCCGGCCACAGGGGGCATCCTACAATGAGCAGTTCTTC. It specifies CASSRPQGASYNEQFF. This chain uses TRBV3-1 (or the pseudogene TRBV3-2) with TRBJ2-1, with 9 bases that match TRBD1. V gave up 4 bases and J gave up 1 base; unmatched junction bases: 5. Germline-derived CDR1 and CDR2 are LGHDT and YNNKEL (reference sequence). The CDR3 has 16 amino acids.

The chain combines TRBV5-5 with TRBJ1-3, with D perhaps matching TRBD1 (6 bases). CDR1 is SGHKS, CDR2 YYEKEE, per germline (reference sequence). V was pared by 2 bases and J by 0 bases, with 12 bases between. The CDR3 contains 16 residues. Here the CDR3 DNA reads TGTGCCAGCAGCTTAAACAGGGCAAGCTCTGGAAACACCATATATTTT. This encodes CASSLNRASSGNTIYF.

The V call is TRBV3-1 (or the pseudogene TRBV3-2), the J call TRBJ2-7, with D possibly being TRBD1 (5 bases). Looked up from germline, CDR1 is LGHDT and CDR2 is YNNKEL (reference sequence). This CDR3 comprises 15 residues. V dropped 1 base and J dropped 5 bases, with 15 bases sitting between them. CDR3 sequence reads: CASSQALRVTHEQYF. The CDR3 DNA reads as TGTGCCAGCAGCCAAGCACTCAGGGTTACCCACGAGCAGTACTTC.

V and J are TRBV29-1 and TRBJ1-6, with 10 positions matching TRBD1. From germline, CDR1 is SQVTM and CDR2 ANQGSEA. The CDR3 totals 13 residues. The ends lost 5 bases at V and 8 bases at J; junction bases unmatched: 3. Here the CDR3 reads CSVSGTGDSPLHF. As DNA, the CDR3 is TGCAGCGTTTCCGGGACAGGGGATTCACCCCTCCACTTT.

V usage is TRBV6-5 and J usage is TRBJ1-6; no clear D gene. Trimming removed 8 bases from V and 11 bases from J, with 16 bases in between. The CDR3 length is 13 residues. Germline loops: CDR1 MNHEY, CDR2 SVGAGI. CDR3 sequence reads: CASGGQTYTPLHF. The CDR3 DNA reads as TGTGCCAGCGGAGGTCAAACGTATACACCCCTCCACTTT.

This clone occurred once. This rearrangement joins TRBV7-8 to TRBJ2-1; D perhaps matches TRBD2 (7 bases). Germline V lookup: CDR1 SGHVS, CDR2 FQNEAQ. This CDR3 spans 16 amino acids. With 7 bases removed from V and 3 bases from J, the gap between germline ends came to 19 bases. The CDR3, as DNA: TGTGCCAGCAAACCCATGGGGGGGGCTTTCTACAATGAGCAGTTCTTC. Translating gives CASKPMGGAFYNEQFF.

This sequence joins TRBV2 and TRBJ1-3, with 8 bases aligning to TRBD1. The CDR3 covers 13 residues. Germline CDR1 is SNHLY and CDR2 is FYNNEI. Trimming at V came to 7 bases and at J to 4 bases, leaving 3 bases not matched to a gene. The CDR3 coding sequence is TGTGCCAGCATTCAGGGGGCGGGAAACACCATATATTTT. It codes for CASIQGAGNTIYF.

This clone was found once. The V call is TRBV11-3, the J call TRBJ2-3, with 8 bases that match TRBD2. Germline trimming cut 3 bases from V and 3 bases from J; bases unmatched to any gene: 8. CDR3 size: 16 residues. Germline lookup yields CDR1 SGHNT and CDR2 YENEEA. The CDR3 loop is CASSFVRGGTTDTQYF. CDR3 in DNA: TGTGCCAGCAGCTTTGTCCGGGGGGGGACGACAGATACGCAGTATTTT.

This clone was recorded only once. J is TRBJ2-7 and V is TRBV7-9; D is ambiguous. V was clipped by 5 bases and J by 2 bases, with 16 bases between them. CDR1 and CDR2 from the germline V gene are SEHNR and FQNEAQ (reference sequence). This CDR3 has 15 residues. The CDR3 DNA is TGTGCCAGCAGCCCAGGCCTGGCCCAAACCTACGAGCAGTACTTC. Residues: CASSPGLAQTYEQYF.

The genes are TRBV3-1 (or the pseudogene TRBV3-2) and TRBJ2-7, with D possibly TRBD2 on 6 matching bases. Germline CDR1 is LGHDT and CDR2 is YNNKEL (reference sequence). The CDR3 length is 14 residues. The V and J ends lost 4 bases and 4 bases respectively, with 14 bases between them. CDR3 sequence: CASSPDGEEYEQYF. Written as DNA, the CDR3 is TGTGCCAGCAGCCCCGACGGGGAGGAGTACGAGCAGTACTTC.

CDR3 sequence: CASSDQGTSGVPYNEQFF. The DNA for the CDR3 is TGTGCCAGCAGTGACCAAGGGACTAGCGGGGTCCCCTACAATGAGCAGTTCTTC. The V gene is TRBV6-1, the J gene TRBJ2-1; 13 bases are a match to TRBD2. Germline V CDR1 and CDR2: MNHNS, SASEGT. V shed 3 bases and J 2 bases; nucleotides not matched to a gene: 7. The CDR3 runs 18 residues.

In the case of this clone: Other DNA sequences in the same sample also yield this CDR3. The chain is built from TRBV3-1 (or the pseudogene TRBV3-2) and TRBJ1-5, with 9 bases that match TRBD1. The V gene end was trimmed by 3 bases and the J gene end by 3 bases; junction bases not matched to a gene: 9. Per the germline V gene, CDR1 is LGHDT and CDR2 is YNNKEL (reference sequence). This CDR3 is 17 amino acids long. The CDR3: CASSHSYGTGNNQPQHF. CDR3 coding DNA: TGTGCCAGCAGCCACAGCTACGGGACAGGGAACAATCAGCCCCAGCATTTT.

The rearrangement uses TRBV10-3 and TRBJ2-1, with a weak D call TRBD2 (6 bases). This CDR3 has 15 amino acids. The V end lost 6 bases, the J end lost 0 bases, and 12 bases lay between the germline ends. The V gene's germline CDR1 is ENHRY and CDR2 SYGVKD. CDR3 nucleotides: TGTGCCATCAGCATGACTAGGGACTCCTACAATGAGCAGTTCTTC. Its translation: CAISMTRDSYNEQFF.

V gene TRBV5-1 combines with J gene TRBJ2-2; D possibly corresponds to TRBD1 (6 bases). CDR1 and CDR2 (germline): SGHRS, YFSETQ. The V end lost 2 bases, the J end lost 2 bases, and 10 bases lay between the germline ends. This CDR3 is built from 15 residues. This CDR3 reads CASSFRTDNTGELFF. The CDR3 DNA sequence: TGCGCCAGCAGCTTTAGGACAGATAACACCGGGGAGCTGTTTTTT.

Comments on this clone: The junction does not match germline at one end; this may be a read error. The gene calls are TRBV3-1 (or the pseudogene TRBV3-2) and TRBJ2-2, with 7 bases that match TRBD1. The germline V gene has CDR1 LGHDT and CDR2 YNNKEL (reference sequence). The CDR3 extends over 15 amino acids. The CDR3 sequence: CASTQQGIGTGELFF. The CDR3 region has the DNA TGTGCCAGCACCCAACAGGGGATTGGCACCGGGGAGCTGTTTTTT.

This chain joins TRBV3-1 (or the pseudogene TRBV3-2) and TRBJ2-1; 15 bases are a match to TRBD2. The trim removed 3 bases at V and 1 base at J, leaving 7 bases unmatched. The CDR3 spans 19 residues. CDR1 is LGHDT, CDR2 YNNKEL, per germline (reference sequence). The CDR3 nucleotides are TGTGCCAGCAGCCATCGGACTAGCGGGGGGGCCTTGTCCTACAATGAGCAGTTCTTC. Translated, it gives CASSHRTSGGALSYNEQFF.

The chain recombines TRBV7-6 with TRBJ2-5; D is unresolved. CDR1 is SGHVS, CDR2 FNYEAQ, per germline. CDR3 length equals 15 residues. V lost 2 bases to trimming and J lost 3 bases, with 13 bases between them. CDR3 in amino acids: CASSLFARAEETQYF. The CDR3, as DNA: TGTGCCAGCAGCTTATTCGCTAGAGCCGAAGAGACCCAGTACTTC.

The CDR3 region is CASSQKGAGNEKLFF. The CDR3 bases are TGCGCCAGCAGCCAAAAAGGGGCCGGCAATGAAAAACTGTTTTTT. The chain links TRBV4-1 to TRBJ1-4, with a tentative D call TRBD1 (5 bases). This CDR3 contains 15 residues. Trimming removed 2 bases at V and 5 bases at J, with 12 bases between. Germline-derived CDR1 and CDR2 are MGHRA and YSYEKL.